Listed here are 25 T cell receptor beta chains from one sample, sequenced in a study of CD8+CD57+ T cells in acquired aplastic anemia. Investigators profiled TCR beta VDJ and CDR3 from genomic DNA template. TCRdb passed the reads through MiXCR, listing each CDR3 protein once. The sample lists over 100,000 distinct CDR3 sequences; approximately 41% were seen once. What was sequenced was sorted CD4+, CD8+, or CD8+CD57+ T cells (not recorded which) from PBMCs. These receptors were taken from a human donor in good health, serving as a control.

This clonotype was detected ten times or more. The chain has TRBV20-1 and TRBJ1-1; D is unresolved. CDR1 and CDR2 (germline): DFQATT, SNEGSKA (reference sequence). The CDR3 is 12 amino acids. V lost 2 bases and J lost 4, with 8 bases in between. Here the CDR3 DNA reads TGCAGTGCTAGAATCCGGGGCACTGAAGCTTTCTTT. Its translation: CSARIRGTEAFF.

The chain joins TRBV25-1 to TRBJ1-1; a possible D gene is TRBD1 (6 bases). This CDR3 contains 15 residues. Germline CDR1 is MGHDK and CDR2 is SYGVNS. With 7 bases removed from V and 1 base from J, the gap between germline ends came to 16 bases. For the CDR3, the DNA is TGTGCCAGCACCCCGGCAGGGGCGCGGAACACTGAAGCTTTCTTT. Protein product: CASTPAGARNTEAFF.

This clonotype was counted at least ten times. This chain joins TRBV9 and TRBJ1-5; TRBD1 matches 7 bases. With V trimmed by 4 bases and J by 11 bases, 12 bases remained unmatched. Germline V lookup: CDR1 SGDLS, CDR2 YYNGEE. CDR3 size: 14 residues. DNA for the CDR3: TGTGCCAGCAGCTCCGGGACAGAAGTTTCCGCCCAGCATTTT. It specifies CASSSGTEVSAQHF.

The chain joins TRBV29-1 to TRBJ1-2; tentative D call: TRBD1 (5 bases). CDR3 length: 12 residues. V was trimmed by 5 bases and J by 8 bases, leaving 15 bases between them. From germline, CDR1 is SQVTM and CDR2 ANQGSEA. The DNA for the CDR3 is TGCAGCGTTACCCAGGGAGGACAAGGCTACACCTTC. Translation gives CSVTQGGQGYTF.

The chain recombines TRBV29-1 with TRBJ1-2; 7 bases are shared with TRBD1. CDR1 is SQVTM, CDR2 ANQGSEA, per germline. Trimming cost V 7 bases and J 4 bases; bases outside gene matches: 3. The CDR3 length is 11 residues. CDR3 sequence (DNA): TGCAGCGGATACAGGGGCTATGGCTACACCTTC. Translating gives CSGYRGYGYTF.

The CDR3 sequence: CASTLLAGDSSEQYF. Here the CDR3 DNA reads TGTGCCAGCACCCTTTTAGCGGGAGACTCGTCTGAGCAGTACTTC. V and J are TRBV12-3 or TRBV12-4 and TRBJ2-7; 9 nucleotides agree with TRBD2. CDR3 length: 15 residues. The trim removed 7 bases at V and 7 bases at J, leaving 14 bases unmatched.

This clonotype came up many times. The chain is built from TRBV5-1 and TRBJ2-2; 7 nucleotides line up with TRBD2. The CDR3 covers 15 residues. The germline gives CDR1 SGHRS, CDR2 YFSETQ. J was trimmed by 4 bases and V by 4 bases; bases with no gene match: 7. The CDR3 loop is CASSGGLAATGELFF. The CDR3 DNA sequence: TGCGCCAGCAGCGGAGGCCTAGCGGCCACCGGGGAGCTGTTTTTT.

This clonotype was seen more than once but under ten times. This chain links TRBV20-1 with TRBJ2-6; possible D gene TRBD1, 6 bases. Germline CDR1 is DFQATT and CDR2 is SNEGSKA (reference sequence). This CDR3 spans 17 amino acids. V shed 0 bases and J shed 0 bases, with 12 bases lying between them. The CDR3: CSAREEDRSSGANVLTF. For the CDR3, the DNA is TGCAGTGCTAGAGAAGAGGACAGAAGCTCTGGGGCCAACGTCCTGACTTTC.

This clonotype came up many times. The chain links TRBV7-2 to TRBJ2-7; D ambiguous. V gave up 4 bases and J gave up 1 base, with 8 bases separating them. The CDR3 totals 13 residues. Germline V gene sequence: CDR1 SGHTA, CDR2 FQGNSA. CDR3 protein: CASSYQRSYEQYF. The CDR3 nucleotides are TGTGCCAGCAGCTACCAAAGGTCCTACGAGCAGTACTTC.

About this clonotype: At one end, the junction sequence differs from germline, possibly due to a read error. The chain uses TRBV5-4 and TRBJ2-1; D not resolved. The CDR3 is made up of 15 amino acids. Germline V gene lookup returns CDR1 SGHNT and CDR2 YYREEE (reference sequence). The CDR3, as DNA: TGTGCCAGCGGCTTGGGCAGGAGCTCCTACAATGAGCAGTTCTTC. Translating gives CASGLGRSSYNEQFF.

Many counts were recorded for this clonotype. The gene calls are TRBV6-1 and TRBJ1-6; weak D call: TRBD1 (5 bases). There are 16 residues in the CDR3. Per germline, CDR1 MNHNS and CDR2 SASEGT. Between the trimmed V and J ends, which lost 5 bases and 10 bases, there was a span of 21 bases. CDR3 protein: CASSLLRFKGDSPLHF. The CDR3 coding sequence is TGTGCCAGCAGTCTTCTCAGATTTAAAGGGGACTCACCCCTCCACTTT.

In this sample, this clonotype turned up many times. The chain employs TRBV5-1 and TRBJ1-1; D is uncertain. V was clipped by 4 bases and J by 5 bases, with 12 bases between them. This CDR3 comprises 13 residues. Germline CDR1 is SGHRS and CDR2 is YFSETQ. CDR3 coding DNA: TGCGCCAGCAGCCTCGCGGAGTCAACTGAAGCTTTCTTT. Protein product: CASSLAESTEAFF.

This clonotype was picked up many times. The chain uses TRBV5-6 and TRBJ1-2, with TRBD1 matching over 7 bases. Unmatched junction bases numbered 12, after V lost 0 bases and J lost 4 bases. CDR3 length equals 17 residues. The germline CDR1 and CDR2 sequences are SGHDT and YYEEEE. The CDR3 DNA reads TGTGCCAGCAGCTTGGGTACAGGGGCCGGGGAGACCTATGGCTACACCTTC. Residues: CASSLGTGAGETYGYTF.

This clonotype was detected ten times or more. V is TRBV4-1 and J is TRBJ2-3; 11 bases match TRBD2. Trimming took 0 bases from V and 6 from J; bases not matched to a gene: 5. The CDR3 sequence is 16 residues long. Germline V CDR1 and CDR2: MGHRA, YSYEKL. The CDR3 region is CASSQDIAGGVDTQYF. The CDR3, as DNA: TGCGCCAGCAGCCAAGATATAGCGGGGGGGGTGGATACGCAGTATTTT.

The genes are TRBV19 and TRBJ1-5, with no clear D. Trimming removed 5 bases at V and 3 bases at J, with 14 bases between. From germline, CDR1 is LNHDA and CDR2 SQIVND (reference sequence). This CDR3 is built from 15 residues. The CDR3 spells CASSLGLVSNQPQHF. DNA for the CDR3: TGTGCCAGTAGTTTAGGACTGGTCTCCAATCAGCCCCAGCATTTT.

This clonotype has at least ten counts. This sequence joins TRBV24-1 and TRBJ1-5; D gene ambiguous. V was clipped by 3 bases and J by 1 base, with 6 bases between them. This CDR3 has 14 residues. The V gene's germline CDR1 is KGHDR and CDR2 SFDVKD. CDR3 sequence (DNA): TGTGCCACCAGTGATGGGGTAAGCAATCAGCCCCAGCATTTT. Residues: CATSDGVSNQPQHF.

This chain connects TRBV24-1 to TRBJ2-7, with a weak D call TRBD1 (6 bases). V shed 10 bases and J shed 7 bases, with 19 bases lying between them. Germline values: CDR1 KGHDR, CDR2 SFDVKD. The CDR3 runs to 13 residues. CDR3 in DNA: TGTGCCACTTCAGCCCTGGGGGCGACTGAGCAGTACTTC. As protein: CATSALGATEQYF.

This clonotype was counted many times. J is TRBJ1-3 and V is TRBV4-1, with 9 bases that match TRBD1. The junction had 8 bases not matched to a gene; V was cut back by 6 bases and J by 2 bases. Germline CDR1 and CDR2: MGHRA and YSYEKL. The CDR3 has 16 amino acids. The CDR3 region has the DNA TGCGCCAGCAGGGAACGACAGGGGGGCACTGGAAACACCATATATTTT. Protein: CASRERQGGTGNTIYF.

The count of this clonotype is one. CDR3 region: CASSLAQGLYGYTF. The CDR3 nucleotides read TGTGCCAGCAGCTTAGCTCAGGGGCTCTATGGCTACACCTTC. The V and J genes are TRBV7-2 and TRBJ1-2, with a tentative D call TRBD1 (6 bases). CDR3 size: 14 residues. V was clipped by 0 bases and J by 4 bases, with 9 bases between them. Germline V gene data show CDR1 as SGHTA and CDR2 as FQGNSA.

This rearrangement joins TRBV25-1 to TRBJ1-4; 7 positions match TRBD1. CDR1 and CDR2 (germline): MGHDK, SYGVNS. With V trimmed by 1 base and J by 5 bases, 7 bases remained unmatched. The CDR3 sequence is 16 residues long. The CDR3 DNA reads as TGTGCCAGCAGTGAATTCAGGGGGACGGACAATGAAAAACTGTTTTTT. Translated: CASSEFRGTDNEKLFF.

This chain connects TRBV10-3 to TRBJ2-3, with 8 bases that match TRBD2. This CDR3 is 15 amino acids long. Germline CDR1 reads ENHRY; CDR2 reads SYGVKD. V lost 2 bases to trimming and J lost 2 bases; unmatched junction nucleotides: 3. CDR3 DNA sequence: TGTGCCATCAGTGAGCGGGGGGGCCACACAGATACGCAGTATTTT. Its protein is CAISERGGHTDTQYF.

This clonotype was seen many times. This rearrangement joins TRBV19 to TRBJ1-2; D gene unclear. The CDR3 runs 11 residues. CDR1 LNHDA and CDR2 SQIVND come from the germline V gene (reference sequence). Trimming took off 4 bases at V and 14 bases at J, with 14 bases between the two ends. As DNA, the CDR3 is TGTGCCAGTAGTAAAAATGGCCTTCCGACCTTC. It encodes CASSKNGLPTF.

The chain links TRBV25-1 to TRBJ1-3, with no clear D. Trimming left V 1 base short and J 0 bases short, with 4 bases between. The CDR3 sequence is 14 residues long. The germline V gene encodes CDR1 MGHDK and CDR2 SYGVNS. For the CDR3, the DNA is TGTGCCAGCAGTGAATTGGGCTCTGGAAACACCATATATTTT. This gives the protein CASSELGSGNTIYF.

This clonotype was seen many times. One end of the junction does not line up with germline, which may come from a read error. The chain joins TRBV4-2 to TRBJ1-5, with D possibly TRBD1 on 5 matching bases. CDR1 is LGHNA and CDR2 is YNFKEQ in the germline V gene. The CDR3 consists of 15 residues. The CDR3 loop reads CASSQGADSNQPQHF. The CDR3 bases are TGTGCCAGCAGTCAAGGGGCAGATAGCAATCAGCCCCAGCATTTT.

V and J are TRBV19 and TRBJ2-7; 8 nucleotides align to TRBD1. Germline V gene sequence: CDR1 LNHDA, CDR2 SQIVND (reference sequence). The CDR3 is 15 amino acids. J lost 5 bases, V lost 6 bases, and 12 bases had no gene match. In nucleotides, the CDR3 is TGTGCCAGTAGCCGCCCAGTTTCAGGGGGCCACGAGCAGTACTTC. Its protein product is CASSRPVSGGHEQYF.